Below, 29 T cell receptor beta chains from the same sample are listed, as sequenced in a study of vaccination and CD4 T cells after COVID-19. Antigens for these TCRs are unknown. The Oncomine TCR Beta short-read assay sequenced DNA from cultured CD4+ T cells. Using its own MiXCR run on the PCR reads, TCRdb lists one record per CDR3 protein. The table shows roughly 7,500 distinct CDR3 sequences, with roughly 53% occurring only once. Treatment indicated: approximately 11-day PBMC culture with coronavirus spike peptide pools or control peptides (ViraFEST assay). The specimen was CD4+ T cells from blood, cultured in vitro. These receptors came from a human donor who had recovered from COVID-19.

The chain uses TRBV10-3 and TRBJ1-1; D not resolved. This CDR3 has 12 amino acids. V lost 6 bases and J lost 5, with 10 bases in between. CDR1 ENHRY and CDR2 SYGVKD come from the germline V gene. The CDR3 bases are TGTGCCATCAGCAAGGTTGGGACTGAAGCTTTCTTT. Translation: CAISKVGTEAFF.

The table lists this clonotype with a few counts. The CDR3 sequence: CSAGQGGSTNQPQHF. CDR3 coding DNA: TGCAGCGCCGGACAGGGAGGATCTACCAATCAGCCCCAGCATTTT. The rearrangement links TRBV20-1 to TRBJ1-5; 8 bases are a match to TRBD1. This CDR3 spans 15 amino acids. Germline V gene data show CDR1 as DFQATT and CDR2 as SNEGSKA (reference sequence).

The V gene is TRBV11-2, the J gene TRBJ2-5, with a tentative D call TRBD2 (7 bases). There are 14 residues in the CDR3. Trimming left V 5 bases short and J 7 bases short, with 17 bases between. From germline, CDR1 is SGHAT and CDR2 FQNNGV. CDR3 loop: CASSAGGPAGTQYF. CDR3 coding DNA: TGTGCCAGCAGCGCCGGGGGGCCCGCCGGGACCCAGTACTTC.

V gene TRBV29-1 combines with J gene TRBJ1-2; D perhaps matches TRBD1 (5 bases). The ends were cut back, 3 bases at V and 10 bases at J, with 15 bases in the middle. Per germline, CDR1 SQVTM and CDR2 ANQGSEA. The CDR3 is made up of 12 amino acids. CDR3 bases: TGCAGCGTTGATGCGGGACCTGTTGACTACACCTTC. Amino acids: CSVDAGPVDYTF.

This clonotype was counted only a few times. This chain links TRBV6-2 or TRBV6-3 with TRBJ2-3; possibly TRBD2 for D (6 bases). This CDR3 contains 14 residues. Per germline, CDR1 MNHEY and CDR2 SVGEGT. Trimming stripped 4 bases from V and 6 bases from J, with 14 bases between. Here the CDR3 DNA reads TGTGCCAGCAGTTCCGGAGGGCCGGGGGATACGCAGTATTTT. Protein sequence: CASSSGGPGDTQYF.

The rearrangement joins TRBV25-1 to TRBJ2-7, with 8 positions matching TRBD2. CDR3 length: 15 amino acids. The ends lost 3 bases at V and 5 bases at J; junction bases unmatched: 9. Per germline, CDR1 MGHDK and CDR2 SYGVNS. The CDR3 coding sequence is TGTGCCAGCAGTGAGCACCGGGGGGGGAATAACGAGCAGTACTTC. It is translated as CASSEHRGGNNEQYF.

The chain employs TRBV19 and TRBJ2-5, with 9 bases that match TRBD1. This CDR3 comprises 14 residues. The germline gives CDR1 LNHDA, CDR2 SQIVND (reference sequence). V was clipped by 4 bases and J by 4 bases; unmatched bases: 4. The CDR3 loop is CASSSQGQGETQYF. The CDR3 DNA reads as TGTGCCAGTAGTAGTCAGGGACAGGGAGAGACCCAGTACTTC.

The V gene is TRBV7-3, the J gene TRBJ1-1, with D unclear. The CDR3 is 14 amino acids. Trimming removed 3 bases at V and 4 bases at J, with 12 bases between. The V gene's germline CDR1 is SGHTA and CDR2 FQGTGA. CDR3 sequence reads: CASSLEGLGTEAFF. DNA for the CDR3: TGTGCCAGCAGCTTGGAGGGTTTGGGCACTGAAGCTTTCTTT.

The gene calls are TRBV6-1 and TRBJ1-1, with D tentatively TRBD1 (5 bases). CDR3 length: 13 amino acids. Germline V gives CDR1 MNHNS, CDR2 SASEGT. V was cut by 7 bases and J by 1 base, with 10 bases left in between. This CDR3 reads CASTTDRNTEAFF. The CDR3 DNA reads as TGTGCCAGCACCACCGACAGGAACACTGAAGCTTTCTTT.

V is TRBV6-2 or TRBV6-3 and J is TRBJ2-1, with 10 bases aligning to TRBD2. CDR1 MNHEY and CDR2 SVGEGT come from the germline V gene. This CDR3 contains 18 residues. With V trimmed by 0 bases and J by 6 bases, 11 bases remained unmatched. CDR3 nucleotide sequence: TGTGCCAGCAGTTACTCATTCTGGGAGCGGGGGGGCGTCAATGAGCAGTTCTTC. This codes for CASSYSFWERGGVNEQFF.

The chain carries TRBV12-3 or TRBV12-4 and TRBJ1-1, with D perhaps TRBD1 (6 bases). The CDR3 extends over 13 amino acids. V gave up 5 bases and J gave up 6 bases, with 13 bases separating them. CDR3 coding DNA: TGTGCCAGCAGTGCCACAGGGTTCGCTGAAGCTTTCTTT. Encoded protein: CASSATGFAEAFF.

This clonotype showed up just once. J is TRBJ2-7 and V is TRBV5-1; D is undetermined. The V end was cut by 0 bases, the J end by 1 base, with 11 bases between. Germline CDR1 reads SGHRS; CDR2 reads YFSETQ. This CDR3 has 15 amino acids. The DNA for the CDR3 is TGCGCCAGCAGCTTGGACAGCCTTTCGTCCTACGAGCAGTACTTC. Protein: CASSLDSLSSYEQYF.

V and J are TRBV7-2 and TRBJ2-3, with a possible D match to TRBD2 (6 bases). The CDR3 length is 16 residues. Looked up from germline, CDR1 is SGHTA and CDR2 is FQGNSA. The V gene lost 1 base and the J gene lost 4 bases, with 15 bases spanning the gap. The CDR3 is CASSLVGLERPDTQYF. The CDR3 nucleotides are TGTGCCAGCAGCTTAGTGGGACTTGAGCGCCCAGATACGCAGTATTTT.

This clonotype was detected a few times. The chain has TRBV7-2 and TRBJ1-6, with D perhaps matching TRBD1 (6 bases). The V gene lost 4 bases and the J gene lost 7 bases, with 17 bases spanning the gap. This CDR3 is 16 amino acids long. The germline gives CDR1 SGHTA, CDR2 FQGNSA. CDR3 amino acids: CASSSFPGARNSPLHF. CDR3 bases: TGTGCCAGCAGCTCCTTTCCGGGGGCGCGGAATTCACCCCTCCACTTT.

The sample holds a few counts of this clonotype. The chain recombines TRBV6-2 or TRBV6-3 with TRBJ2-3; D is ambiguous. CDR1 and CDR2 (germline): MNHEY, SVGEGT. The V gene lost 5 bases and the J gene lost 0 bases, with 12 bases spanning the gap. The CDR3 loop spans 15 amino acids. This CDR3 reads CASSPLGSSTDTQYF. For the CDR3, the DNA is TGTGCCAGCAGTCCCCTGGGCAGTAGCACAGATACGCAGTATTTT.

This rearrangement joins TRBV7-3 to TRBJ2-1; 7 positions match TRBD1. The germline V gene has CDR1 SGHTA and CDR2 FQGTGA. The trim removed 5 bases at V and 9 bases at J, leaving 10 bases unmatched. This CDR3 is built from 14 residues. CDR3 protein: CASSATVQGSEQFF. The CDR3 nucleotides read TGTGCCAGCAGCGCTACAGTACAGGGGAGTGAGCAGTTCTTC.

The V gene is TRBV7-3, the J gene TRBJ2-3, with D perhaps matching TRBD2 (6 bases). Germline V gene lookup returns CDR1 SGHTA and CDR2 FQGTGA. The CDR3 is 14 amino acids. V was clipped by 1 base and J by 6 bases, with 11 bases between them. The CDR3 DNA reads as TGTGCCAGCAGCTTAAGCGCTAGCGCCGATACGCAGTATTTT. It translates to CASSLSASADTQYF.

The chain carries TRBV7-9 and TRBJ2-1; D is perhaps TRBD2 (6 bases). This CDR3 contains 12 residues. Germline CDR1 SEHNR, CDR2 FQNEAQ (reference sequence). The germline V and J ends were trimmed by 5 bases and 14 bases, with 16 bases remaining between them. CDR3 DNA sequence: TGTGCCAGCAGCCTTGAGGGGTGGAGGGAGTTCTTC. This gives the protein CASSLEGWREFF.

V is TRBV28 and J is TRBJ2-7; D uncertain. Germline loops: CDR1 MDHEN, CDR2 SYDVKM. This CDR3 is 14 amino acids long. The V gene lost 3 bases and the J gene lost 2 bases, with 11 bases spanning the gap. The CDR3 loop reads CASSFYKGAYEQYF. CDR3 sequence (DNA): TGTGCCAGCAGTTTTTACAAAGGAGCCTACGAGCAGTACTTC.

By share, this clonotype ranks as medium-sized. The chain couples TRBV6-1 to TRBJ2-7; tentative D call: TRBD1 (6 bases). The CDR3 has 13 residues. V was shortened by 6 bases and J by 5 bases, with 14 bases between the two germline ends. Per the germline V gene, CDR1 is MNHNS and CDR2 is SASEGT. The CDR3 region is CASRLDRWNEQYF. The CDR3 bases are TGTGCCAGCAGGCTCGACAGGTGGAACGAGCAGTACTTC.

This clonotype turned up a few times. V and J are TRBV12-3 or TRBV12-4 and TRBJ1-2, with D hard to call. V dropped 6 bases and J dropped 4 bases, with 9 bases sitting between them. The CDR3 runs to 12 residues. The CDR3 reads CASRLLGYGYTF. The CDR3 nucleotides read TGTGCCAGCAGATTACTTGGCTATGGCTACACCTTC.

In its sample, this clonotype was seen a few times. This chain connects TRBV15 to TRBJ1-1; D is undetermined. CDR3 length: 14 amino acids. Germline V CDR1 and CDR2: LNHNV, YYDKDF (reference sequence). Trimming took 0 bases from V and 0 from J, leaving 5 bases between them. DNA of the CDR3: TGTGCCACCAGCAGAGATCGGGTGAACACTGAAGCTTTCTTT. It is translated as CATSRDRVNTEAFF.

The gene calls are TRBV4-1 and TRBJ1-1; perhaps TRBD1 as D (5 bases). This CDR3 comprises 14 residues. With 3 bases removed from V and 0 bases from J, the gap between germline ends came to 8 bases. Per the germline V gene, CDR1 is MGHRA and CDR2 is YSYEKL. The CDR3 DNA is TGCGCCAGCAGCCAGACAGCTATGAACACTGAAGCTTTCTTT. The encoded protein is CASSQTAMNTEAFF.

The chain recombines TRBV10-3 with TRBJ2-7; possibly TRBD1 for D (6 bases). The V gene's germline CDR1 is ENHRY and CDR2 SYGVKD. This CDR3 has 12 residues. Deletions cut 8 bases from V and 2 bases from J, with 10 bases between. The CDR3 spells CAISQGPYEQYF. In DNA, the CDR3 is TGTGCCATCTCACAGGGACCCTACGAGCAGTACTTC.

The count of this clonotype is one. CDR3 amino acids: CASSRGQDYEQYF. DNA of the CDR3: TGTGCCAGCAGCCGAGGACAGGACTACGAGCAGTACTTC. V usage is TRBV5-4 and J usage is TRBJ2-7; 7 bases align to TRBD1. Germline CDR1 and CDR2: SGHNT and YYREEE (reference sequence). With V trimmed by 4 bases and J by 3 bases, 4 bases remained unmatched. The length of the CDR3 is 13 residues. Full variable domain (rest looked up from reference TRBV5-4 and TRBJ2-7): ETGVTQSPTHLIKTRGQQVTLRCSSQSGHNTVSWYQQALGQGPQFIFQYYREEENGRGNFPPRFSGLQFPNYSSELNVNALELDDSALYLCASSRGQDYEQYFGPGTRLTVT.

This rearrangement joins TRBV6-1 to TRBJ2-7; the D gene is possibly TRBD1 (5 bases). The CDR3 spans 14 residues. Trimming pared 5 bases from V and 7 bases from J, leaving 18 bases between. The germline V gene encodes CDR1 MNHNS and CDR2 SASEGT. This CDR3 reads CASSKPGRAGEQYF. CDR3 sequence (DNA): TGTGCCAGCAGTAAACCCGGCAGGGCTGGGGAGCAGTACTTC.

This sequence joins TRBV7-9 and TRBJ1-1; D is uncertain. This CDR3 region has 16 residues. The germline V gene has CDR1 SEHNR and CDR2 FQNEAQ (reference sequence). The V and J ends lost 2 bases and 4 bases respectively, with 17 bases between them. The CDR3: CASSLNEGTLGTEAFF. The DNA of the CDR3 is TGTGCCAGCAGCTTAAATGAAGGCACCTTGGGCACTGAAGCTTTCTTT.

Worth noting for this clonotype: A read error is the likely source, as a far larger clone sits one nucleotide away. The CDR3 protein is CASSAGTDYNEQFF. The CDR3 nucleotides are TGTGCCAGCAGCGCCGGGACAGACTACAATGAGCAGTTCTTC. J is TRBJ2-1 and V is TRBV7-6; TRBD1 aligns across 7 bases. The CDR3 covers 14 residues. Trimming cost V 5 bases and J 3 bases; bases outside gene matches: 4. Germline V lookup: CDR1 SGHVS, CDR2 FNYEAQ.

In its sample, this clonotype ranks as large. V gene TRBV7-2 combines with J gene TRBJ2-7; D not resolved. The CDR3 is made up of 15 amino acids. V shed 3 bases and J shed 0 bases, with 12 bases lying between them. Per germline, CDR1 SGHTA and CDR2 FQGNSA. DNA of the CDR3: TGTGCCAGCAGCTTGAAAGGCGATAACTCCTACGAGCAGTACTTC. Protein product: CASSLKGDNSYEQYF.